The clone carrying this T cell receptor beta chain was counted at least ten times. Its antigen is currently unknown. This specimen comes from a study of identical twins. Study-level points and caveats: The abundant beta clonotypes from cord blood had fewer insertions, and memory repertoires had none of this.

Each cDNA held unique molecular identifiers, and template switching gave it a universal primer site. TCRdb reprocessed the 5' RACE reads via MiXCR and lists one record per CDR3 protein. Of approximately 630,000 distinct CDR3 sequences in the sample, just over 7% were seen once. Germline CDR1 MNHEY, CDR2 SMNVEV (reference sequence). V was clipped by 5 bases and J by 1 base; unmatched bases: 7. This CDR3 contains 16 residues. This sample also belongs to another study, concerning yellow fever vaccine responses in identical twins.

Sequencing was done on a sample of PBMCs. The TCR originated in a woman aged 18-29 years in good health. The chain combines TRBV27 with TRBJ2-7, with 11 bases identical to TRBD2. The CDR3 DNA reads TGTGCCAGCAGTCAGACTAGCGGGACCCTTTCCTACGAGCAGTACTTC. Translation gives CASSQTSGTLSYEQYF.